Listed below are T cell receptor beta chains from one sample, sequenced in a study of cytomegalovirus exposure and HLA in healthy donors. Repertoires were generated with immunoSEQ multiplex PCR, while TCRdb's copy carries only in-frame clones and drops some. The data show 130,000 to 150,000 clones, roughly three quarters seen once. Sequencing used PBMCs. These receptors were collected from a male donor in good health and CMV-seronegative. Both conserved end residues are part of each CDR3. The D gene is left open where the match is weak.

D gene	V gene	J gene	CDR3 protein
TRBD2	TRBV5-1	TRBJ2-1	CASSSGLAGVREQFF
TRBD1	TRBV2	TRBJ2-7	CASSQPDRDYEQYF
TRBD1	TRBV10-1	TRBJ1-1	CASSEGDSEAFF
-	TRBV6-5	TRBJ2-2	CASSPGFPPGELFF
TRBD1	TRBV7-2	TRBJ2-2	CASRSDRGRTGELFF
-	TRBV5-1	TRBJ1-1	CASSTQANTEAFF
-	TRBV4-3	TRBJ1-6	CASSQDGRQLNSPLHF
-	TRBV6-5	TRBJ1-1	CASTRGSEAFF
-	TRBV5-1	TRBJ2-1	CASSLDTYNEQFF
-	TRBV7-9	TRBJ1-5	CASSLQGEQPQHF
-	TRBV7-2	TRBJ2-2	CASSLMGQGSGELFF
TRBD1	TRBV5-6	TRBJ2-7	CASSPSPTGIYEQYF
-	TRBV6-5	TRBJ2-7	CASSSRQGGRVYF
TRBD2	TRBV10-3	TRBJ2-3	CAIRTSGGSTDTQYF
-	TRBV7-2	TRBJ2-5	CASSLLTEPDGTQYF
-	TRBV28	TRBJ1-2	CASSLRGSGYTF
-	TRBV10-1	TRBJ1-4	CASSAGGGEKLFF
-	TRBV15	TRBJ2-7	CATSRGTGGSKRYF
TRBD1	TRBV27	TRBJ1-2	CASSSWGDRGRDYGYTF
TRBD1	TRBV15	TRBJ1-4	CATSRTLQGSGEKLFF
-	TRBV5-1	TRBJ2-5	CASSLQGGVAETQYF
-	TRBV9	TRBJ1-4	CASSVAGDPGPHEKLFF
-	TRBV9	TRBJ2-2	CASSVEGHLANTGELFF
-	TRBV27	TRBJ2-7	CASSYGQLYEQYF
-	TRBV6-5	TRBJ2-3	CASSLTGIDTQYF
-	TRBV9	TRBJ2-2	CASTPWGLGELFF
TRBD2	TRBV27	TRBJ2-2	CASTPSGGDPRTGELFF
TRBD1	TRBV13	TRBJ2-1	CASTSDRGTYNEQFF
TRBD2	TRBV6-5	TRBJ2-5	CASSASGGRGETQYF
-	TRBV2	TRBJ2-2	CASQTENTGELFF
TRBD1	TRBV18	TRBJ1-1	CASSPWTGGDTEAFF
-	TRBV28	TRBJ1-5	CASSLSGGRNQPQHF
TRBD2	TRBV4-1	TRBJ2-1	CASSPSFSGGGNEQFF
TRBD1	TRBV27	TRBJ2-7	CASSPLRGTDTYEQYF
-	TRBV2	TRBJ1-2	CASSRTGLGYTF
-	TRBV18	TRBJ1-5	CASSPQGSNQPQHF
TRBD1	TRBV6-5	TRBJ2-7	CASSYRDRALLYEQYF
TRBD1	TRBV30	TRBJ1-1	CACQTGGFTEAFF
-	TRBV15	TRBJ2-7	CATSSPGRREHEQYF
TRBD2	TRBV7-2	TRBJ2-3	CASSPGGLTDTQYF
-	TRBV9	TRBJ1-1	CASSPGMNTEAFF
TRBD2	TRBV7-2	TRBJ2-7	CASSLNSGGGALAEQYF
TRBD1	TRBV2	TRBJ2-5	CASIRTGGTKTQYF
TRBD1	TRBV29-1	TRBJ2-1	CSVEGTGGYNEQFF
-	TRBV18	TRBJ2-5	CASSPRTRQETQYF